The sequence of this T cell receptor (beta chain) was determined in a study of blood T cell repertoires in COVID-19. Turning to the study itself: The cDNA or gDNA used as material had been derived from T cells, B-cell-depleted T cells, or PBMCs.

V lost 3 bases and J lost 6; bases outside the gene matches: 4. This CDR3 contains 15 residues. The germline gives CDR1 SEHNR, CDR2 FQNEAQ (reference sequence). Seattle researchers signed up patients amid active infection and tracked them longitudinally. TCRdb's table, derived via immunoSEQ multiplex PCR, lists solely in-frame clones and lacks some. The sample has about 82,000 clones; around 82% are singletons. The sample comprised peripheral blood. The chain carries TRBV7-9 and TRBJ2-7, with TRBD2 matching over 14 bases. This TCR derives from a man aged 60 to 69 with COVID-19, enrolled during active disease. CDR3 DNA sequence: TGTGCCAGCAGCTTGACTAGCGGGAGGGTAGGCGAGCAGTACTTC. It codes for CASSLTSGRVGEQYF.